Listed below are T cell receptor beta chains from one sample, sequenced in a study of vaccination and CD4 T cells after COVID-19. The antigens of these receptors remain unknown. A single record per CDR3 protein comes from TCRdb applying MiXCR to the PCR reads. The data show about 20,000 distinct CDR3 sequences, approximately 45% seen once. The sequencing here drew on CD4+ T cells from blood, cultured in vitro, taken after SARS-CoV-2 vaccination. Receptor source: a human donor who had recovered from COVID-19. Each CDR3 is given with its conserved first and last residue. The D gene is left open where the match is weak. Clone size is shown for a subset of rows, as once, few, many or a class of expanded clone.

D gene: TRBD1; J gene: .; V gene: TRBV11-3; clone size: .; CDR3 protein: CASSLEDQGGAFF
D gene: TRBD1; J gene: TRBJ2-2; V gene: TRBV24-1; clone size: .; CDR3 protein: CATSDLKGAGTGELFF
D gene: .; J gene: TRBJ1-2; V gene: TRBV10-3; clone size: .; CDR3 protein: CAIKGGDYGYTF
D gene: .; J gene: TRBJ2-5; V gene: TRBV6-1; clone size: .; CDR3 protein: CASSKGPARETQYF
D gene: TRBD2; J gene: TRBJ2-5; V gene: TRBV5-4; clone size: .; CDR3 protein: CASSTKKGTSGEETQYF
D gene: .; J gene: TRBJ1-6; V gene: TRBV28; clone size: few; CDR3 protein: CASRVLGFYNSPLHF
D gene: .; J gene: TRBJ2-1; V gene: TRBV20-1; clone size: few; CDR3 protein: CSAARDFSSYNEQFF
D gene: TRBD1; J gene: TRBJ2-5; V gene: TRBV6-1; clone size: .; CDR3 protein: CASSQTGQETQYF
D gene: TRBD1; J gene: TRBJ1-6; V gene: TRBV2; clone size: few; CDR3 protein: CASRTGQADPLHF
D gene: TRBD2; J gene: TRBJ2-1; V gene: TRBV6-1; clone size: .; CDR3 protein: CASRALAGSYNEQFF
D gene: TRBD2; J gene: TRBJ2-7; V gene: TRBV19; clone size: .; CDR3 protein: CASSRGDGGSYEQYF
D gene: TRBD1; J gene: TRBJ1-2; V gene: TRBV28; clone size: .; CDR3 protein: CASSWDRGLLYYGYTF
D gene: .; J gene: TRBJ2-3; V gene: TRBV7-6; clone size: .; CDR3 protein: CASSRAVAPDTQYF
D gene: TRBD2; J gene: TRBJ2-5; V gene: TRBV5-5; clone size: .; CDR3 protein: CASSAHLVSGGETQYF
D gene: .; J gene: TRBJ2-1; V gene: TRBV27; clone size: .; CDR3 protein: CASSSSIINEQFF
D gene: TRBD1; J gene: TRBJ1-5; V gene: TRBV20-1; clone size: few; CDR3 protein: CSARSGTGIQPQHF
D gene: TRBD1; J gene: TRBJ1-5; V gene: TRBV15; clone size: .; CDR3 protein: CATSGGQAGQPQHF
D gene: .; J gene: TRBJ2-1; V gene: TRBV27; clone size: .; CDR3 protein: CASSPLALSSYNEQFF
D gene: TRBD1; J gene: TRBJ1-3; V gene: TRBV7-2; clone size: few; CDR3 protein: CASSTDRGSGNTIYF
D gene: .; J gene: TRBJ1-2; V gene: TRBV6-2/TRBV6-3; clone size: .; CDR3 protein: CASTLLGGAGGYTF
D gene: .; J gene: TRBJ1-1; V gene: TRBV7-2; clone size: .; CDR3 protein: CASSPTGGGRMNTEAFF
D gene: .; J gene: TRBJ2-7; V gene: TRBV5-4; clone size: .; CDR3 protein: CASSQDLGRSYEQYF
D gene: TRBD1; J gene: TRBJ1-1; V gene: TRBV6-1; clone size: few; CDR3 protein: CASSRGQGFGEAFF
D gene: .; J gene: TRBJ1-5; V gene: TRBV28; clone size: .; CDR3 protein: CASSFLDVYSNQPQHF
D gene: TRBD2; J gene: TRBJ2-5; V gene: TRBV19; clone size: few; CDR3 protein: CASSSTSGGKETQYF
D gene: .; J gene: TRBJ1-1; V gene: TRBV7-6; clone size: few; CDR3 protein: CASSLQGHNTEAFF
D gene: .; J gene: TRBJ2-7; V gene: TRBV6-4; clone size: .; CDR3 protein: CASSDSQGPSYEQYF
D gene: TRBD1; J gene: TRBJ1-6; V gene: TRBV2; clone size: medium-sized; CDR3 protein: CASRGQGGGSPLHF
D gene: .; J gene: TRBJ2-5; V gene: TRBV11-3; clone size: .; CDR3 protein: CASSLGGQFAETQYF
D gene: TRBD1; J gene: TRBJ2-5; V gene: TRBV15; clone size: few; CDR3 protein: CATSRSRQGETQYF
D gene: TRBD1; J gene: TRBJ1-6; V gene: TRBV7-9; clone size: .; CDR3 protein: CASSSSRTGDSPLHF
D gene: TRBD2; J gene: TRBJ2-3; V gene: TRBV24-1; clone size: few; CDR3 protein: CATSDLVGGTDTQYF
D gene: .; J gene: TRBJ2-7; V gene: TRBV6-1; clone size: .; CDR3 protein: CASTRADSGYEQYF
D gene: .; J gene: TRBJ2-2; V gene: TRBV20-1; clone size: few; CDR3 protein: CSAYPGPVGTGELFF
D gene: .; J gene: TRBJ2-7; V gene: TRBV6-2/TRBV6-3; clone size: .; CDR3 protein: CASSLPGRLPYEQYF
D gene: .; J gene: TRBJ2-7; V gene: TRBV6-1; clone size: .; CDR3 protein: CASRQSPFSYEQYF
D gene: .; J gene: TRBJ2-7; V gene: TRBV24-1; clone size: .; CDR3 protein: CATSSGYEQYF
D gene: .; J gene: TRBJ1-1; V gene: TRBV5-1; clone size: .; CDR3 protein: CASSREGMGNTEAFF
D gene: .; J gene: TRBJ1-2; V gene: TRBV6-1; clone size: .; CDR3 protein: CASSLPGFGYTF
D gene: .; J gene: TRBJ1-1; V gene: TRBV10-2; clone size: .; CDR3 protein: CASSEGQPNTEAFF
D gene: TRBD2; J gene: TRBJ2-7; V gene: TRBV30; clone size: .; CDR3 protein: CAWKAGGAYEQYF
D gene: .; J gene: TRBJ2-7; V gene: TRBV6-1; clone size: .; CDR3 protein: CASSELSGGRGEQYF
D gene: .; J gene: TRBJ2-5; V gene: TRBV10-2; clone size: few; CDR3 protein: CASSERKDLQETQYF
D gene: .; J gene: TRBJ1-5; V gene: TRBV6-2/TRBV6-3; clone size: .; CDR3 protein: CASSPSTGGRYNQPQHF
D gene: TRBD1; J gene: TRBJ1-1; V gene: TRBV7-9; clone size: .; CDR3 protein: CASSSGQELSGTEAFF
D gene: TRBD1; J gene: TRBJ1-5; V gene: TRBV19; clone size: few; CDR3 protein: CATVGQGPQPQHF
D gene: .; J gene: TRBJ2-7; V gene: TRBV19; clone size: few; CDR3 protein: CASSFAYSYEQYF
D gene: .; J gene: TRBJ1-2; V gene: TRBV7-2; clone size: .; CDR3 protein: CASSSILRTDFYGYTF
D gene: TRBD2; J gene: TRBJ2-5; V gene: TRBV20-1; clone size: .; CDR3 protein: CSARSEASGRETQYF
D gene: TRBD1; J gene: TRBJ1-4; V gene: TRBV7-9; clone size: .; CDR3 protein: CASSLGDSLNEKLFF
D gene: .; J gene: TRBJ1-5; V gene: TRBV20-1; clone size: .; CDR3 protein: CSASDRNQPQHF
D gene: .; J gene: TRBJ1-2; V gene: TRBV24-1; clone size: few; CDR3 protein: CATSDHDRVYGYTF
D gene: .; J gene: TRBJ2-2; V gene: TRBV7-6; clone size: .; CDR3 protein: CASSLGFVGELFF
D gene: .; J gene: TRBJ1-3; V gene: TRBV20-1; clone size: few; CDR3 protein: CSAPDRASGNTIYF
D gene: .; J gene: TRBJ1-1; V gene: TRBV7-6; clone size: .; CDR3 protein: CASSLSGFTEAFF
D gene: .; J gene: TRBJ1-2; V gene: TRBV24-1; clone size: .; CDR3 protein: CATSDLRSSGYTF
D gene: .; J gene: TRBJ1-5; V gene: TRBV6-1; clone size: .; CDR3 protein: CASSAHSSNQPQHF
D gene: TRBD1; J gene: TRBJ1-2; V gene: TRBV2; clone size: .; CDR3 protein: CASRRTGGSNYGYTF